One T cell receptor beta chain is described in this entry. This entry comes from a study of early T cells in non-severe SARS-CoV-2 infection. Overall study: Bulk RNA from unsorted whole blood was sequenced; chains were unpaired.

This CDR3 spans 12 amino acids. V lost 2 bases to trimming and J lost 7 bases, with 5 bases between them. Germline assignment: CDR1 KGHSH and CDR2 LQKENI. As part of library construction, unique molecular identifiers were attached to individual cDNA molecules. TCRdb reprocessed the 5' RACE reads via MiXCR and lists one record per CDR3 protein. The repertoire holds 85,000 to 90,000 distinct CDR3 sequences, with roughly 15% as singletons. This TCR was sampled from an adult who was a healthcare worker with PCR-confirmed SARS-CoV-2 infection or an uninfected control (not recorded which). Sequencing was done on a sample of whole blood. The gene calls are TRBV18 and TRBJ2-2; D not certain. The CDR3 bases are TGTGCCAGCTCACCAATGGTCGGGGAGCTGTTTTTT. It codes for CASSPMVGELFF.